The rows below give T cell receptor beta chains drawn from one sample of a study of shared clonotypes between healthy human individuals. Sequencing was performed with immunoSEQ multiplex PCR; in TCRdb, only in-frame clones are kept and a portion is missing. The sample yields 2 million to 2.5 million clones, about 90% seen once. Sequences were obtained from naive CD4+ T cells from PBMCs. The origin of the receptors is a man between 18 and 35 years old in good health. Some clones in this sample may be carry-over from other donors' samples. Both conserved end residues are part of each CDR3. D genes are given only for firm matches. Some rows have no size entry. The others give once, few or many, or a class for an expanded clone.

D | J | size | V | CDR3 | DNA
TRBD1 | TRBJ2-2 | . | TRBV29-1 | CSVTRTGLTGELFF | TGCAGCGTAACCCGGACAGGGCTCACCGGGGAGCTGTTTTTT
TRBD1 | TRBJ1-1 | few | TRBV4-3 | CASSRGQGLNTEAFF | TGCGCCAGCAGCCGCGGACAGGGGTTGAACACTGAAGCTTTCTTT
TRBD2 | TRBJ2-1 | . | TRBV2 | CASSSSGGGYNEQFF | TGTGCCAGCAGTTCCAGCGGGGGGGGCTACAATGAGCAGTTCTTC
. | TRBJ2-3 | . | TRBV7-3 | CASSSRGGSDTQYF | TGTGCCAGCAGCTCTAGAGGGGGGTCCGATACGCAGTATTTT
TRBD1 | TRBJ2-6 | . | TRBV5-1 | CASSLAGTGGISGANVLTF | TGCGCCAGCAGCTTGGCCGGGACAGGAGGGATCTCTGGGGCCAACGTCCTGACTTTC
. | TRBJ1-2 | . | TRBV18 | CASSPDLNYGYTF | TGTGCCAGCTCACCAGATCTCAACTATGGCTACACCTTC
. | TRBJ2-3 | . | TRBV6-4 | CASRKTGEGTDTQYF | TGTGCCAGCCGTAAGACAGGGGAGGGGACAGATACGCAGTATTTT
TRBD1 | TRBJ1-2 | . | TRBV18 | CASSRTGAYGYTF | TGTGCCAGCTCTCGCACAGGGGCCTATGGCTACACCTTC
TRBD1 | TRBJ1-1 | . | TRBV5-1 | CASSPIPTGGETEAFF | TGCGCCAGCAGCCCAATTCCGACAGGGGGCGAAACTGAAGCTTTCTTT
. | TRBJ1-1 | few | TRBV7-3 | CASSRRMNTEAFF | TGTGCCAGCAGCCGCCGTATGAACACTGAAGCTTTCTTT
. | TRBJ2-5 | . | TRBV4-1 | CASSTRTVFQETQYF | TGCGCCAGCAGCACCCGGACGGTATTCCAAGAGACCCAGTACTTC
. | TRBJ2-3 | . | TRBV4-2 | CASSQDEGVTQYF | TGTGCCAGCAGCCAAGATGAGGGGGTCACGCAGTATTTT
. | TRBJ2-1 | . | TRBV30 | CAWSAQVHNEQFF | TGTGCCTGGAGTGCTCAGGTCCACAATGAGCAGTTCTTC
TRBD2 | TRBJ2-1 | . | TRBV4-1 | CASSQRGPGGSYNEQFF | TGCGCCAGCAGCCAAAGGGGTCCGGGAGGCTCCTACAATGAGCAGTTCTTC
. | TRBJ1-1 | . | TRBV9 | CASSVYEGRAQNTEAFF | TGTGCCAGCAGCGTATACGAGGGACGAGCCCAGAACACTGAAGCTTTCTTT
. | TRBJ1-2 | . | TRBV6-5 | CASGLGGSHGGYTF | TGTGCCAGCGGACTGGGGGGGAGCCACGGTGGCTACACCTTC
. | TRBJ1-5 | . | TRBV28 | CASSLSDRNQPQHF | TGTGCCAGCAGTTTATCTGATAGGAATCAGCCCCAGCATTTT
TRBD2 | TRBJ2-3 | once | TRBV5-5 | CASSYTSDQTDTQYF | TGTGCCAGCAGCTATACTAGCGATCAGACAGATACGCAGTATTTT
TRBD1 | TRBJ2-5 | . | TRBV5-4 | CASSQQGVETQYF | TGTGCCAGCAGCCAGCAGGGGGTTGAGACCCAGTACTTC
TRBD2 | TRBJ2-1 | . | TRBV28 | CAGGGSYNEQFF | TGTGCCGGGGGGGGGTCATACAATGAGCAGTTCTTC
. | TRBJ1-2 | . | TRBV9 | CASSVGTTYGYTF | TGTGCCAGCAGCGTTGGGACCACCTATGGCTACACCTTC
. | TRBJ1-2 | . | TRBV7-2 | CASSLVPYGYTF | TGTGCCAGCAGCTTAGTCCCCTATGGCTACACCTTC
. | TRBJ2-3 | . | TRBV5-4 | CASSLPGSTDTQYF | TGTGCCAGCAGCCTCCCAGGGTCAACAGATACGCAGTATTTT
. | TRBJ2-1 | once | TRBV15 | CATSRDFYNEQFF | TGTGCCACCAGCAGAGATTTTTACAATGAGCAGTTCTTC
. | TRBJ1-1 | . | TRBV7-9 | CASSLVSGNTEAFF | TGTGCCAGCAGCTTAGTGAGTGGGAACACTGAAGCTTTCTTT
TRBD2 | TRBJ2-3 | . | TRBV29-1 | CSVEGSSGDLTDTQYF | TGCAGCGTTGAAGGGTCCAGCGGGGATCTCACAGATACGCAGTATTTT
. | TRBJ2-5 | . | TRBV5-1 | CASSGIDSEETQYF | TGCGCCAGCAGCGGAATAGACAGTGAAGAGACCCAGTACTTC
. | TRBJ1-4 | . | TRBV5-1 | CASSLGTSTNEKLFF | TGCGCCAGCAGCTTGGGGACCTCAACTAATGAAAAACTGTTTTTT
. | TRBJ1-5 | few | TRBV29-1 | CSVGTQPQHF | TGCAGCGTCGGGACTCAGCCCCAGCATTTT
. | TRBJ1-5 | . | TRBV6-1 | CASIGVRYSNQPQHF | TGTGCCAGCATAGGAGTGAGGTATAGCAATCAGCCCCAGCATTTT
TRBD2 | TRBJ2-1 | . | TRBV5-1 | CASNPGRKYNEQFF | TGCGCCAGCAACCCCGGGAGGAAGTACAATGAGCAGTTCTTC
. | TRBJ1-4 | once | TRBV7-9 | CASSLRPNEKLFF | TGTGCCAGCAGCTTAAGACCCAATGAAAAACTGTTTTTT
. | TRBJ2-2 | once | TRBV5-8 | CASSLRQARYGELFF | TGTGCCAGCAGCTTACGACAGGCACGCTACGGGGAACTGTTTTTT
TRBD1 | TRBJ2-7 | . | TRBV7-2 | CASSAQGGREQYF | TGTGCCAGCAGCGCACAGGGGGGCCGGGAGCAGTACTTC
TRBD2 | TRBJ2-1 | . | TRBV2 | CASTRTPGLASREQFF | TGTGCCAGCACCCGGACCCCGGGACTAGCGAGCCGTGAGCAGTTCTTC
TRBD2 | TRBJ2-1 | . | TRBV9 | CASSLTLAGGYNEQFF | TGTGCCAGCAGCTTAACACTAGCGGGAGGATACAATGAGCAGTTCTTC
. | TRBJ2-6 | . | TRBV9 | CASSLRGGSGANVLTF | TGTGCCAGCAGCCTGCGGGGTGGCTCTGGGGCCAACGTCCTGACTTTC
. | TRBJ2-3 | . | TRBV5-1 | CASSLGQIETDTQYF | TGCGCCAGCAGCTTGGGGCAGATTGAAACAGATACGCAGTATTTT
TRBD1 | TRBJ1-2 | . | TRBV19 | CASSTHQGAAYGYTF | TGTGCCAGTAGTACACATCAGGGGGCAGCATATGGCTACACCTTC
TRBD1 | TRBJ2-2 | . | TRBV7-3 | CASSYGQGQNTGELFF | TGTGCCAGCAGCTACGGACAGGGACAGAACACCGGGGAGCTGTTTTTT
. | TRBJ1-1 | . | TRBV5-1 | CASSLDFLNTEAFF | TGCGCCAGCAGCTTGGACTTTCTGAACACTGAAGCTTTCTTT
TRBD1 | TRBJ2-5 | . | TRBV28 | CASSLSGQGWAQYF | TGTGCCAGCAGTTTATCGGGACAGGGTTGGGCCCAGTACTTC
. | TRBJ1-2 | . | TRBV15 | CATSRDPEGGYTF | TGTGCCACCAGCAGAGACCCGGAGGGTGGCTACACCTTC
. | TRBJ1-4 | . | TRBV18 | CASSPDVGLGTTNEKLFF | TGTGCCAGCTCACCAGATGTGGGGTTGGGGACAACTAATGAAAAACTGTTTTTT
TRBD2 | TRBJ2-5 | once | TRBV5-1 | CASRPAGQETQYF | TGCGCCAGCAGACCAGCGGGGCAAGAGACCCAGTACTTC
. | TRBJ2-5 | . | TRBV30 | CAWSGTVGQTQYF | TGTGCCTGGAGTGGGACAGTGGGACAGACCCAGTACTTC
TRBD2 | TRBJ2-3 | . | TRBV19 | CASSMGSGRGTQYF | TGTGCCAGTAGTATGGGGAGCGGGAGGGGTACGCAGTATTTT
. | TRBJ1-5 | few | TRBV7-9 | CASSQTPWDSNQPQHF | TGTGCCAGCAGCCAGACTCCCTGGGATAGCAATCAGCCCCAGCATTTT
. | TRBJ2-1 | . | TRBV7-3 | CASSLEGEASDEQFF | TGTGCCAGCAGCTTAGAAGGTGAGGCCAGCGATGAGCAGTTCTTC
TRBD2 | TRBJ2-1 | . | TRBV5-1 | CASSLLAGAANEQFF | TGCGCCAGCAGCTTACTAGCGGGAGCGGCGAATGAGCAGTTCTTC
TRBD2 | TRBJ2-1 | . | TRBV9 | CASSVGASGSAEQFF | TGTGCCAGCAGCGTAGGGGCTAGCGGGAGTGCTGAGCAGTTCTTC
. | TRBJ2-7 | . | TRBV4-1 | CASSQGLAFSYEQYF | TGCGCCAGCAGCCAAGGTTTAGCGTTCTCCTACGAGCAGTACTTC
TRBD2 | TRBJ2-7 | . | TRBV5-1 | CASSGGLAEHSYEQYF | TGCGCCAGCAGCGGAGGACTAGCGGAGCACTCCTACGAGCAGTACTTC